This TCR beta chain comes out of a study of CD8+CD57+ T cells in acquired aplastic anemia. Losses at the gene ends were 6 bases for V and 0 bases for J; bases not matched to a gene: 7. The CDR3 length is 16 residues. CDR1 and CDR2 from the germline V gene are DFQATT and SNEGSKA (reference sequence). A word on this clonotype: The target antigen is unknown.

Overall study findings and caveats: Any difference that existed in CD8+ Simpson's diversity between patients and controls was not significant.

TCR beta VDJ and CDR3 profiling used genomic DNA as template. TCRdb called the reads again in MiXCR, with one record for every CDR3 protein. Here the sample spans about 110,000 distinct CDR3 sequences, approximately 48% being singletons. The chain combines TRBV20-1 with TRBJ2-6; 8 bases fit TRBD1. Sequenced input: sorted CD4+, CD8+, or CD8+CD57+ T cells (not recorded which) from PBMCs. This TCR was recovered from a human donor in good health, serving as a control. CDR3 coding DNA: TGCAGTGCGTGGGGACAGGAGAGCTCTGGGGCCAACGTCCTGACTTTC. It translates to CSAWGQESSGANVLTF.